This T cell receptor beta chain appears in the sequencing data of a study of breast tumors, draining lymph nodes, adjacent tissues. Findings and caveats of the study: Findings are consistent with lymph node origin and intratumoral expansion of most tumor T cells.

TCRdb processed the multiplex PCR reads anew with MiXCR; each CDR3 protein has one entry. Here the sample spans under 150,000 distinct CDR3 sequences, just under 20% being singletons. In this sample, this clonotype turned up many times. As yet, its antigen is unknown. Axillary draining lymph nodes of breast cancer patients supplied the node samples. This CDR3 is built from 13 residues. V lost 2 bases and J 0 bases, leaving 6 bases between the germline ends. CDR1 is SGHDT and CDR2 is YYEEEE in the germline V gene. The V and J genes are TRBV5-6 and TRBJ2-7, with D unresolved. The source is a female donor with breast cancer. Some clones in this sample may be carry-over from other donors' samples. The sample taken for sequencing was axillary lymph node tissue. The CDR3 sequence: CASSLAGSYEQYF. CDR3 sequence (DNA): TGTGCCAGCAGCTTAGCAGGCTCCTACGAGCAGTACTTC.